This T cell receptor (beta chain) was sequenced during a study of CD8 T cells in ankylosing spondylitis. Study outcomes and limitations: According to the report, clones linked to the disease were significantly enriched in matched synovial fluid samples taken from ankylosing spondylitis patients. It appeared that ankylosing spondylitis blood was characterized by a TCR beta motif of eight highly homologous variants.

The germline V gene has CDR1 SGDLS and CDR2 YYNGEE. CDR3 length: 15 residues. V trimming: 1 base; J trimming: 3 bases; junction bases outside the gene matches: 3. This clonotype was counted at least ten times. Antigen specificity is unknown. TCRdb re-derived calls from the 5' RACE reads in MiXCR, one entry per CDR3 protein. The repertoire consists of about 9,700 distinct CDR3 sequences, with 5% to 6.5% occurring once and the leading ten covering about 42%. The source material was blood, either unsorted or a sorted T cell fraction (not recorded which). The receptor was isolated from a female donor with ankylosing spondylitis or in good health (not recorded which). The gene calls are TRBV9 and TRBJ2-3; 9 nucleotides match TRBD1. CDR3 residues: CASSVRDRETDTQYF. Here the CDR3 DNA reads TGTGCCAGCAGCGTAAGGGACAGGGAGACAGATACGCAGTATTTT.